Sequencing of this T cell receptor (beta chain) was carried out in a study of post-analysis software for immune sequencing data. Study as a whole: Recorded subtypes: relapsing-remitting, secondary progressive, progressive-relapsing; some patients unannotated. Study-wide findings and caveats: Multiple sclerosis was associated with a significant reduction in normalized Chao1 diversity relative to controls. A handful of TRBV segments were significantly more frequent in patients than in controls. TRBV5-6, TRBV5-1 and TRBV20-1 were among these segments.

This clonotype has more than one count but fewer than ten. Its antigen remains unidentified. cDNA libraries for TCR beta contained unique molecular identifiers. Input populations of roughly 0.9 to 10 million T cells gave rise to 500,000 or so cDNA molecules. Via MiXCR, TCRdb re-called the PCR reads, giving one row per CDR3 protein. The sample carries about 540,000 distinct CDR3 sequences, around 34% recorded once. The V segment lost 5 bases and the J segment 7 bases; nucleotides outside the gene matches: 2. This CDR3 spans 13 amino acids. Germline V gives CDR1 MDHEN, CDR2 SYDVKM. The clonotype comes from a girl between 2 and 17 years old with multiple sclerosis. The V and J genes are TRBV28 and TRBJ1-6, with TRBD1 matching over 7 bases. The sequenced sample consisted of blood. CDR3 protein: CASSTDRNSPLHF. The CDR3 DNA reads as TGTGCCAGCAGTACGGACAGGAATTCACCCCTCCACTTT.